These 26 T cell receptor beta chains originate from one sample sequenced in a study of PD-1 blockade in mismatch repair-deficient tumors (dated by TCRdb to about 2017). The library was built by means of the immunoSEQ multiplex PCR assay. Held by TCRdb, this immuneACCESS table contains in-frame sequences only and omits some clones. Under half of the omission traces to an unresolved V gene where checked; the cause of the rest is unknown. Within this sample are about 110,000 clones, with about 80% of them counted one time only. 4.7% of the sample belongs to the ten largest clones. The sequenced sample was peripheral blood, obtained 60 weeks after starting pembrolizumab. These receptors all come from an adult with mismatch repair-deficient cancer.

This clone was counted only a few times. This chain links TRBV6-5 with TRBJ2-1, with TRBD1 matching over 8 bases. V gave up 4 bases and J gave up 3 bases; unmatched junction bases: 8. Per the germline V gene, CDR1 is MNHEY and CDR2 is SVGAGI. The CDR3 loop spans 16 amino acids. Here the CDR3 DNA reads TGTGCCAGCAGTTCAATATCAGGGGGCGGCTACAATGAGCAGTTCTTC. Its translation is CASSSISGGGYNEQFF.

This chain connects TRBV29-1 to TRBJ1-4, with 8 positions matching TRBD1. Germline V gives CDR1 SQVTM, CDR2 ANQGSEA. Germline trimming cut 7 bases from V and 0 bases from J; bases unmatched to any gene: 13. The CDR3 has 17 amino acids. CDR3 nucleotide sequence: TGCAGCGCCAAGAAAGCCCGGACAGGGACAACTAATGAAAAACTGTTTTTT. Its translation is CSAKKARTGTTNEKLFF.

This sequence joins TRBV6-6 and TRBJ1-1, with 7 bases aligning to TRBD1. The CDR3 has 14 amino acids. The junction had 13 bases not matched to a gene; V was cut back by 6 bases and J by 9 bases. The germline V gene encodes CDR1 MNHNY and CDR2 SVGAGI (reference sequence). DNA of the CDR3: TGTGCCAGCAGCGATAGACCGGGACAGCCAAAAGCTTTCTTT. Translated: CASSDRPGQPKAFF.

The chain is built from TRBV5-6 and TRBJ2-2; D is unresolved. The germline V and J ends were trimmed by 0 bases and 6 bases, with 9 bases remaining between them. Germline assignment: CDR1 SGHDT and CDR2 YYEEEE. CDR3 length: 14 residues. The CDR3 nucleotides read TGTGCCAGCAGCTTGGGCAGATGGGCCGGGGAGCTGTTTTTT. Translating it yields CASSLGRWAGELFF.

J is TRBJ2-5 and V is TRBV9; D perhaps matches TRBD1 (6 bases). CDR3 length: 16 residues. The germline V gene encodes CDR1 SGDLS and CDR2 YYNGEE. V was clipped by 3 bases and J by 4 bases, with 19 bases between them. CDR3 bases: TGTGCCAGCAGCGCATTTGACGTGCGAGGGGGAGAGACCCAGTACTTC. This sequence encodes CASSAFDVRGGETQYF.

About this clone: A read error may produce the germline difference seen at one junction end. V and J are TRBV6-6 and TRBJ2-7; D is perhaps TRBD2 (6 bases). Germline V gene data show CDR1 as MNHNY and CDR2 as SVGAGI (reference sequence). The CDR3 is made up of 15 amino acids. CDR3 sequence reads: CASTYQGGKVHEQYF. For the CDR3, the DNA is TGTGCCAGCACTTACCAGGGCGGGAAGGTCCACGAGCAGTACTTC.

The chain links TRBV29-1 to TRBJ2-7, with D tentatively TRBD1 (6 bases). CDR3 length equals 14 residues. Germline V gene sequence: CDR1 SQVTM, CDR2 ANQGSEA. The V and J ends lost 5 bases and 0 bases respectively, with 14 bases between them. CDR3 amino acids: CSVRSGDLSYEQYF. The DNA of the CDR3 is TGCAGCGTTCGTTCAGGGGACCTCTCCTACGAGCAGTACTTC.

The chain uses TRBV29-1 and TRBJ1-2, with TRBD1 matching over 7 bases. Germline V gene lookup returns CDR1 SQVTM and CDR2 ANQGSEA. CDR3 length: 13 residues. Germline trimming cut 1 base from V and 3 bases from J; bases unmatched to any gene: 2. CDR3 region: CSVEVDRDYGYTF. The CDR3 region has the DNA TGCAGCGTTGAAGTCGACAGGGACTATGGCTACACCTTC.

This clone appeared a few times. The rearrangement uses TRBV18 and TRBJ2-4; possible D gene TRBD2, 7 bases. The CDR3 consists of 14 residues. Trimming stripped 2 bases from V and 7 bases from J, with 12 bases between. Germline V gene lookup returns CDR1 KGHSH and CDR2 LQKENI. CDR3 sequence (DNA): TGTGCCAGCTCACCAGGAGGGGGAGGGAACATTCAGTACTTC. This sequence encodes CASSPGGGGNIQYF.

The V gene is TRBV19, the J gene TRBJ1-1; D is perhaps TRBD1 (6 bases). The CDR3 covers 16 residues. In germline, CDR1 is LNHDA, CDR2 SQIVND (reference sequence). V lost 5 bases and J 1 base, leaving 17 bases between the germline ends. CDR3 sequence: CASSLRSGDENTEAFF. The CDR3 DNA follows: TGTGCCAGTAGTCTCAGATCAGGGGACGAGAACACTGAAGCTTTCTTT. Combining the CDR3 with reference TRBV19 and TRBJ1-1 gives the whole variable domain DGGITQSPKYLFRKEGQNVTLSCEQNLNHDAMYWYRQDPGQGLRLIYYSQIVNDFQKGDIAEGYSVSREKKESFPLTVTSAQKNPTAFYLCASSLRSGDENTEAFFGQGTRLTVV.

This rearrangement joins TRBV7-3 to TRBJ2-3, with a tentative D call TRBD2 (5 bases). With 5 bases removed from V and 5 bases from J, the gap between germline ends came to 17 bases. This CDR3 comprises 15 residues. The germline CDR1 and CDR2 sequences are SGHTA and FQGTGA. For the CDR3, the DNA is TGTGCCAGCAGCCGTTCTGCCGGGATGGGAGATACGCAGTATTTT. Protein product: CASSRSAGMGDTQYF.

In this sample, this clone turned up many times. The chain employs TRBV6-5 and TRBJ1-2; D is undetermined. Germline assignment: CDR1 MNHEY and CDR2 SVGAGI. V lost 2 bases and J 5 bases, leaving 6 bases between the germline ends. The CDR3 has 12 amino acids. CDR3 DNA sequence: TGTGCCAGCAGTTACGCAGGATATGGCTACACCTTC. This codes for CASSYAGYGYTF.

The chain links TRBV9 to TRBJ1-3; no definite D call. The CDR3 contains 16 residues. V lost 0 bases to trimming and J lost 0 bases, with 10 bases between them. The V gene's germline CDR1 is SGDLS and CDR2 YYNGEE. The CDR3 is CASSVDGRLSGNTIYF. The CDR3, as DNA: TGTGCCAGCAGCGTAGATGGGCGCCTCTCTGGAAACACCATATATTTT.

V is TRBV7-9 and J is TRBJ2-1; 10 positions match TRBD2. The V gene end was trimmed by 5 bases and the J gene end by 5 bases; junction bases not matched to a gene: 12. This CDR3 comprises 17 residues. CDR1 and CDR2 from the germline V gene are SEHNR and FQNEAQ (reference sequence). The CDR3 DNA follows: TGTGCCAGCAGCGTCCCACCGGGACTAGCGATCAACAATGAGCAGTTCTTC. Protein sequence: CASSVPPGLAINNEQFF.

V is TRBV30 and J is TRBJ2-2, with 14 bases that match TRBD2. Germline V gives CDR1 GTSNPN, CDR2 SVGIG (reference sequence). Trimming at V came to 2 bases and at J to 7 bases, leaving 6 bases not matched to a gene. The CDR3 is made up of 16 amino acids. The CDR3 bases are TGTGCCTGGAGTCGGGGACTAGCGGGAGTCATCGGGGAGCTGTTTTTT. Residues: CAWSRGLAGVIGELFF.

This rearrangement joins TRBV5-1 to TRBJ2-6; D is perhaps TRBD2 (6 bases). Germline V gene lookup returns CDR1 SGHRS and CDR2 YFSETQ. The V end lost 7 bases, the J end lost 1 base, and 15 bases lay between the germline ends. CDR3 length equals 16 residues. The CDR3: CASSSGSTSGANVLTF. CDR3 nucleotide sequence: TGCGCCAGCTCCAGCGGGTCTACGTCTGGGGCCAACGTCCTGACTTTC. Supplemented by reference TRBV5-1 and TRBJ2-6, the full variable domain reads KAGVTQTPRYLIKTRGQQVTLSCSPISGHRSVSWYQQTPGQGLQFLFEYFSETQRNKGNFPGRFSGRQFSNSRSEMNVSTLELGDSALYLCASSSGSTSGANVLTFGAGSRLTVL.

The V call is TRBV10-2, the J call TRBJ2-1; TRBD2 matches 8 bases. J gave up 4 bases and V 4 bases, and 6 bases lay outside the gene matches. Germline values: CDR1 WSHSY, CDR2 SAAADI. The CDR3 has 15 amino acids. The CDR3 DNA is TGCGCCAGCAGTGGGGGACTAGGACTGTACAATGAGCAGTTCTTC. Translation: CASSGGLGLYNEQFF.

This clone was seen once. The DNA of the CDR3 is TGTGCCAGCAGTTCGGACCGAGGATACTCTGGGGCCAACGTCCTGACTTTC. This translates into CASSSDRGYSGANVLTF. V gene TRBV27 combines with J gene TRBJ2-6; D is unclear. Germline-derived CDR1 and CDR2 are MNHEY and SMNVEV (reference sequence). The V end lost 4 bases, the J end lost 0 bases, and 13 bases lay between the germline ends. The CDR3 has 17 amino acids.

The J gene is TRBJ2-7, the V gene TRBV16; TRBD1 matches 9 bases. The germline V gene encodes CDR1 KGHSY and CDR2 FQNENV. The CDR3 is 15 amino acids. The J segment lost 5 bases and the V segment lost 0 bases, leaving 5 bases of the junction unmatched. CDR3 nucleotides: TGTGCCAGCAGCCAATCACCTTGGGACAGGGACGAGCAGTACTTC. As protein: CASSQSPWDRDEQYF.

This chain uses TRBV6-5 with TRBJ2-7, with D unresolved. Germline CDR1 and CDR2: MNHEY and SVGAGI. This CDR3 contains 13 residues. Trimming left V 4 bases short and J 3 bases short, with 10 bases between. CDR3 in amino acids: CASSSNPLYEQYF. CDR3 bases: TGTGCCAGCAGTTCGAACCCCCTCTACGAGCAGTACTTC.

The chain uses TRBV7-2 and TRBJ2-3, with unresolved D. Trimming pared 5 bases from V and 2 bases from J, leaving 14 bases between. Germline lookup yields CDR1 SGHTA and CDR2 FQGNSA. The CDR3 is made up of 15 amino acids. This CDR3 is CASSPQPLTTDTQYF. Here the CDR3 DNA reads TGTGCCAGCAGCCCCCAGCCCCTCACCACAGATACGCAGTATTTT.

The J gene is TRBJ1-4, the V gene TRBV5-1, with a weak D call TRBD1 (5 bases). The ends were cut back, 2 bases at V and 4 bases at J, with 15 bases in the middle. The CDR3 is made up of 16 amino acids. Germline V gene sequence: CDR1 SGHRS, CDR2 YFSETQ. DNA of the CDR3: TGCGCCAGCAGCTTCGGTGGGACGGGATATAATGAAAAACTGTTTTTT. It specifies CASSFGGTGYNEKLFF.

The V and J genes are TRBV5-4 and TRBJ2-7; 8 positions agree with TRBD1. Germline assignment: CDR1 SGHNT and CDR2 YYREEE (reference sequence). This CDR3 contains 13 residues. The V and J ends lost 2 bases and 5 bases, in that order; junction bases with no gene match: 3. CDR3 region: CASSFGQGDEQYF. The CDR3 DNA sequence: TGTGCCAGCAGCTTTGGACAGGGCGACGAGCAGTACTTC.

This clone was detected once. This sequence joins TRBV11-3 and TRBJ2-6; D could derive from TRBD1 or TRBD2 (5 bases each). Trimming removed 5 bases from V and 0 bases from J, with 11 bases in between. The CDR3 contains 16 residues. Germline loops: CDR1 SGHNT, CDR2 YENEEA. This chain's CDR3 is CASSQGATSGANVLTF. The CDR3 region has the DNA TGTGCCAGCAGCCAGGGAGCTACCTCTGGGGCCAACGTCCTGACTTTC. The whole variable domain, filled in from reference TRBV11-3 and TRBJ2-6, reads EAGVVQSPRYKIIEKKQPVAFWCNPISGHNTLYWYLQNLGQGPELLIRYENEEAVDDSQLPKDRFSAERLKGVDSTLKIQPAELGDSAVYLCASSQGATSGANVLTFGAGSRLTVL.

The V call is TRBV19, the J call TRBJ2-1, with 11 bases matching TRBD2. With V trimmed by 1 base and J by 7 bases, 3 bases remained unmatched. This CDR3 has 15 residues. CDR1 is LNHDA and CDR2 is SQIVND in the germline V gene (reference sequence). DNA for the CDR3: TGTGCCAGTAGTATAGTACTAGCGGGAGTAAATGAGCAGTTCTTC. This translates into CASSIVLAGVNEQFF.

The chain is built from TRBV12-5 and TRBJ1-1; D unresolved. Trimming stripped 0 bases from V and 2 bases from J, with 10 bases between. Germline values: CDR1 LGHNT, CDR2 FRNRAP. The CDR3 length is 15 residues. CDR3 sequence reads: CASGLVTGGNTEAFF. DNA of the CDR3: TGTGCTAGTGGTTTGGTAACGGGAGGTAACACTGAAGCTTTCTTT.